This TCR beta chain was obtained from a study of CD8+ T cells in alopecia areata. The study's findings and limits: Clarity of TCR sharing across patients fell short of that in mice, possibly HLA-related.

V was clipped by 4 bases and J by 1 base; unmatched bases: 4. CDR1 and CDR2 (germline): NNHDY, SYVADS. The CDR3 contains 14 residues. This clone was observed a few times. Its antigen is not known. The gene names here belong to mouse. The observed sequence ends 4 residues before the CDR3 terminus, with the missing tail filled in from the germline J gene. RNA extraction was followed by reverse transcription into cDNA, which acted as the sequencing template. Profiling relied on immunoSEQ multiplex PCR, and the TCRdb table lists in-frame clones only, not all of them. This sample carries over 100,000 clones, none of them present only once.

The rearrangement joins TRBV13-3 to TRBJ1-2; 7 nucleotides line up with TRBD1. Material for sequencing was lesional skin. The receptor comes from a C3H/HeJ mouse with alopecia areata. Mouse MHC haplotype: H2-k. CDR3 residues: CASSSGGKNSDYTF. The DNA read from the CDR3 is TGTGCCAGCAGTTCAGGGGGGAAAAACTCC.